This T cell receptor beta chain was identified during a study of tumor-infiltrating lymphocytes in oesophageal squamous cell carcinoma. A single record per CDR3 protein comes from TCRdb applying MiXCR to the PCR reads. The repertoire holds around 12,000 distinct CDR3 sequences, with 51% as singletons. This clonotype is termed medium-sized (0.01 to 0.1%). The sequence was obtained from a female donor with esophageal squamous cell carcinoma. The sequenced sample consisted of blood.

In nucleotides, the CDR3 is TGTGCCAGCAGTGGAGGGACAGGGTACAATGAGCAGTTCTTC. Its translation is CASSGGTGYNEQFF. The rearrangement uses TRBV6-1 and TRBJ2-1, with TRBD1 matching over 9 bases. V dropped 4 bases and J dropped 4; count of bases not matched to a gene: 2. The CDR3 is made up of 14 amino acids. Per the germline V gene, CDR1 is MNHNS and CDR2 is SASEGT.